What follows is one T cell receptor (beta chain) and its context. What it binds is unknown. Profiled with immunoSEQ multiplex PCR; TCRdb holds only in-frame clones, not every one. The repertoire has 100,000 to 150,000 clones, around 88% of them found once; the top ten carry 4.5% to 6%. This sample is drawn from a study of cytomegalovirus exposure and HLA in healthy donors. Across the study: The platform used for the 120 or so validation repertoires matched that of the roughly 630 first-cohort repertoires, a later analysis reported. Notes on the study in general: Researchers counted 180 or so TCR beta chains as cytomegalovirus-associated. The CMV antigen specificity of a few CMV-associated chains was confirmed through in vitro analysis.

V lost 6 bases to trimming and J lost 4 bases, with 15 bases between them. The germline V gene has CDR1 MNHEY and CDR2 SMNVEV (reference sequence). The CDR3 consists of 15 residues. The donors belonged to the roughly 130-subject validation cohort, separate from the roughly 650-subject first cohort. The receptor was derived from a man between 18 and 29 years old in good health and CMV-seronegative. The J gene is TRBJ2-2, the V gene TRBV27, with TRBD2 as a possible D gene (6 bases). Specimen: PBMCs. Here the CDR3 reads CASRRGGSATGELFF. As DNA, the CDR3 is TGTGCCAGCAGAAGGGGAGGTTCGGCCACCGGGGAGCTGTTTTTT.